The rows below give T cell receptor beta chains drawn from one sample of a study of CD8+CD57+ T cells in acquired aplastic anemia. TCRdb reprocessed the reads via MiXCR and lists one record per CDR3 protein. Of approximately 100,000 distinct CDR3 sequences detected, around 62% appear once; the ten largest clones hold roughly two thirds. Sequenced material: sorted CD4+, CD8+, or CD8+CD57+ T cells (not recorded which) from PBMCs. Every receptor here comes from a human donor with aplastic anemia. Each CDR3 is given with its conserved first and last residue. Each record gives: V gene, D gene, clone size, J gene, CDR3 DNA, CDR3 protein. The D gene is left open where the match is weak. Not every row has a clone size; where given, it reads once, few, many or a size class.

TRBV29-1	-	once	TRBJ1-2	TGCAGCGTTGAGGCCGGACCCAGCCGGGAGGGCTACACCTTC	CSVEAGPSREGYTF
TRBV19	-	once	TRBJ1-6	TGTGCCAGTAGGACGGTTAATTCACCCCTCCACTTT	CASRTVNSPLHF
TRBV6-4	-	-	TRBJ2-2	TGTGCCAGCAGTGTAACAGGCACCGGGGAGCTGTTTTTT	CASSVTGTGELFF
TRBV20-1	-	-	TRBJ1-5	TGCAGTGCTAGAGATAAGGGTTTCCTTCAGCATTTT	CSARDKGFLQHF
TRBV20-1	TRBD2	-	TRBJ2-5	TGCAGTGCTAGAGATGTATCGGGAGGTCAAGAGACCCAGTACTTC	CSARDVSGGQETQYF
TRBV20-1	-	few	TRBJ2-7	TGCAGTGCCAGAGTGGACAGCAGGCACGAGCAGTACTTC	CSARVDSRHEQYF
TRBV7-3	-	-	TRBJ1-6	TGTGCCAGCAGCTTACACGGAGGAACTTTACTCCACTTT	CASSLHGGTLLHF
TRBV10-3	-	-	TRBJ2-5	TGTGCCATCGCCGAAGGGGTTGCCCAAGAGACCCAGTACTTC	CAIAEGVAQETQYF
TRBV24-1	-	-	TRBJ1-5	TGTGCCACCAGTGATAAAAGGGTAAGGGGCAATCAGCCCCAGCATTTT	CATSDKRVRGNQPQHF
TRBV2	-	once	TRBJ1-1	TGTGCCAGTAGTGGGGGAGCAGGGTTCACTGAAGCTTTCTTT	CASSGGAGFTEAFF
TRBV2	-	-	TRBJ2-5	TGTGCCAGCAGCTATACTAGGGGAGAGACCCAGTACTTC	CASSYTRGETQYF
TRBV7-3	TRBD1	-	TRBJ2-1	TGTGCCAGCAGCGTGCGACAGGGGGATTACAATGAGCAGTTCTTC	CASSVRQGDYNEQFF
TRBV2	-	once	TRBJ2-7	TGTGCCACGCAGGGGGTAGCGGGTCTGACCTACGAGCAGTACTTC	CATQGVAGLTYEQYF
TRBV15	TRBD1	-	TRBJ1-5	TGTGCCACCAGTCCAAGAAGACAGGGAACATTGAATCAGCCCCAGCATTTT	CATSPRRQGTLNQPQHF
TRBV19	-	many	TRBJ2-7	TGTGCCAGTAGTATAGTGGGGCATCACTCCTACGAGCAGTACTTC	CASSIVGHHSYEQYF
TRBV10-3	TRBD1	-	TRBJ1-2	TGTGCCATCGACAGGGAGGATGGCTACACCTTC	CAIDREDGYTF
TRBV14	-	-	TRBJ1-6	TGTGCCAGCAGCCAAGAGAATCGGATTTCACCCCTCCACTTT	CASSQENRISPLHF
TRBV24-1	-	-	TRBJ2-5	TGTGCCACCAGTGCGCCTGGGAGCGGGACCCAGTACTTC	CATSAPGSGTQYF
TRBV7-8	TRBD1	few	TRBJ1-6	TGTGCCAGCAGCCAGACAGGGGGTTCACCCCTCCACTTT	CASSQTGGSPLHF
TRBV20-1	TRBD1	-	TRBJ1-2	TGCAGTGCTAACCCTCGGGACAGGATTAACTATGGCTACACCTTC	CSANPRDRINYGYTF
TRBV7-2	-	-	TRBJ2-2	TGTGCCAGCAGCATCCGACCGGGAGGGGAGCTGTTTTTT	CASSIRPGGELFF
TRBV19	-	-	TRBJ2-6	TGTGCCAGTCGTCACAACGCTGGGGCCAACGTCCTGACTTTC	CASRHNAGANVLTF
TRBV4-1	TRBD2	many	TRBJ2-5	TGCGCCTCCAGCGGGAGACCTCAAGAGACCCAGTACTTC	CASSGRPQETQYF
TRBV12-3/TRBV12-4	-	-	TRBJ1-1	TGTGCCAGCAGTGAAGCCTCGGGCACTGTAGCTTTCTTT	CASSEASGTVAFF
TRBV7-2	-	-	TRBJ2-1	TGTGCCAGCAGCTTATATGAGGGCAATGAGCAGTTCTTC	CASSLYEGNEQFF
TRBV20-1	-	-	TRBJ2-7	TGCGGTGCTGACCGGCTCCGGGGGTACTTC	CGADRLRGYF
TRBV29-1	TRBD2	few	TRBJ2-3	TGCAGCGTTGAAGGGCGGGAGGGCCTAACAGATACGCAGTATTTT	CSVEGREGLTDTQYF
TRBV15	-	-	TRBJ1-1	TGTGCCACCAGCAGAGATAAGCAGGGGAAAGCTTTCTTT	CATSRDKQGKAFF
TRBV24-1	-	-	TRBJ1-2	TGTGCCACCAGTGATCCCAGCACAGGGAACTATGGCTACACCTTC	CATSDPSTGNYGYTF
TRBV20-1	-	-	TRBJ2-5	TGTAGCGCCTCAAGTGGGGAGACCCAGTACTTC	CSASSGETQYF
TRBV10-3	TRBD1	few	TRBJ1-6	TGTGCCATCAGAGGGACAGCTAATTCACCCCTCCACTTT	CAIRGTANSPLHF
TRBV6-5	-	-	TRBJ1-4	TGTGCCAGCAGTTACGGTCAGGGAAAACTGTTTTTT	CASSYGQGKLFF
TRBV24-1	TRBD1	-	TRBJ2-7	TGTGCCACCAGTGCCTTGGACAGGGTGATTTCCTACGAGCAGTACTTC	CATSALDRVISYEQYF
TRBV29-1	TRBD2	-	TRBJ2-3	TGCAGCGTTGGGGCGATAGCGGGAGATACGCAGTATTTT	CSVGAIAGDTQYF
TRBV25-1	-	-	TRBJ1-4	TGTGCCAGCAGTGAAGTAATAGGGAATGAAAAACTGTTTTTT	CASSEVIGNEKLFF
TRBV7-9	TRBD1	-	TRBJ1-6	TGTGCCAGCAGCGTGGGACAGGGCGATAATTCACCCCTCCACTTT	CASSVGQGDNSPLHF
TRBV29-1	TRBD1	once	TRBJ2-5	TGCAGCGTTGAGGCAGGGGGCGATGGTAAGACCCAGTACTTC	CSVEAGGDGKTQYF
TRBV29-1	-	-	TRBJ2-2	TGCAGCGTTTTGGTCGGGGAGCTGTTTTTT	CSVLVGELFF
TRBV24-1	-	-	TRBJ1-1	TGTGCCATCAGTGAGTCTATGGGGGCGGCTGAAGCTTTCTTT	CAISESMGAAEAFF
TRBV20-1	-	-	TRBJ2-3	TGCAGTGCTAGAGAAGGGGCACGCGATACGCAGTATTTT	CSAREGARDTQYF
TRBV19	-	-	TRBJ1-1	TGTGCCAACAGTGAAATTGCGGCTTTCTTT	CANSEIAAFF
TRBV20-1	-	-	TRBJ1-6	TGCAGTGCTAGTCCGGGACGGTATAATTCACCCCTCCACTTT	CSASPGRYNSPLHF
TRBV11-2	TRBD1	few	TRBJ2-7	TGTGCCAGCAGCCTCGGGACAGGAGCCTACGAGCAGTACTTC	CASSLGTGAYEQYF
TRBV20-1	-	-	TRBJ2-1	TGCAGTGCGGAGTATAGCTACAATGAGCAGTTCTTC	CSAEYSYNEQFF
TRBV2	-	-	TRBJ2-7	TGTGCCAGCAGTGAACAGGACAGCACCTACGAGCAGTACTTC	CASSEQDSTYEQYF
TRBV19	-	-	TRBJ2-2	TGTGCCAGTAGTCCCGCGGTTGCGAACACCGGGGAGCTGTTTTTT	CASSPAVANTGELFF
TRBV15	-	-	TRBJ1-4	TGTGCCGCCAGCAGAGAAAGGAGAGAAAAACTGTTTTTT	CAASRERREKLFF
TRBV24-1	TRBD1	-	TRBJ2-7	TGTGCCACCAGTGATTCGGAGACAGGGTGGCACGAGCAGTACTTC	CATSDSETGWHEQYF
TRBV25-1	-	once	TRBJ1-3	TGTGCCAGCAGCTCACAGCTCTCCGGGACGGACGGAAACACCATATATTTT	CASSSQLSGTDGNTIYF
TRBV20-1	-	-	TRBJ2-7	TGCAGTGCTGGGGCTCAGGGACCGCTGGACGAGCAGTACTTC	CSAGAQGPLDEQYF
TRBV11-1	TRBD1	many	TRBJ2-2	TGTGCCAGCAGACCAGGACAGGGGACCGGGGAGCTGTTTTTT	CASRPGQGTGELFF
TRBV9	-	-	TRBJ2-1	TGTGCCAGCAGCGTAGGACATCTCGAGCAGTTCTTC	CASSVGHLEQFF
TRBV20-1	-	-	TRBJ1-4	TGCAGTGCTAGAGATCGCCCCAGTGAAAAACTGTTTTTT	CSARDRPSEKLFF
TRBV2	TRBD1	-	TRBJ1-4	TGTGCCAGCAGGGAACAGGGGGCATCGGAAAAACTGTTTTTT	CASREQGASEKLFF
TRBV29-1	TRBD1	-	TRBJ1-2	TGCAGCGTTGTATCCAGACAGGGTTCGTCGCGGTTGGGGAGCTACACCTTC	CSVVSRQGSSRLGSYTF
TRBV19	-	-	TRBJ1-2	TGTGCCAGTAGTATGATACAGGAAGGTTATGGCTACACCTTC	CASSMIQEGYGYTF
TRBV2	-	-	TRBJ2-5	TGTGCCAGCAGTCCGAGGGGGGCGGGGGAGACCCAGTACTTC	CASSPRGAGETQYF
TRBV7-2	-	once	TRBJ2-3	TGTGCCAGCAGCCGCGACAGGTGGACAGATACGCAGTATTTT	CASSRDRWTDTQYF
TRBV5-6	-	-	TRBJ2-5	TGTGCCAGCAGCGGGTGGGCTACCTTCCAAGAGACCCAGTACTTC	CASSGWATFQETQYF